The T cell receptor (beta chain) described here comes from a study of T cells in Graves' hyperthyroidism and ophthalmopathy. Study overall: Peripheral blood was taken when the disease was first diagnosed, before any treatment began.

The sample, blood from the first hyperthyroidism diagnosis, precedes any ophthalmopathy symptoms. The source of the PBMCs was less than 12 ml of fresh peripheral blood. Germline V lookup: CDR1 MDHEN, CDR2 SYDVKM. The germline V and J ends were trimmed by 4 bases and 4 bases, with 8 bases remaining between them. The CDR3 is made up of 13 amino acids. Amplified regions were TCR beta CDR3 sequences from RNA transcripts. The HTBI primer set was used in a first-round RT-PCR of the TCR CDR3. TCRdb independently ran MiXCR on the multiplex PCR reads; one entry per CDR3 protein. Here the sample spans approximately 620,000 distinct CDR3 sequences, about 15% being singletons. This clonotype was picked up many times.

The receptor's source is a woman aged 30 to 39 with Graves' hyperthyroidism that later progressed to Graves' ophthalmopathy. The V gene is TRBV28, the J gene TRBJ2-1; maybe TRBD2 (5 bases). The sample taken for sequencing was blood. The DNA of the CDR3 is TGTGCCAGCAGTTCTGGGGAGTACAATGAGCAGTTCTTC. Translated: CASSSGEYNEQFF.